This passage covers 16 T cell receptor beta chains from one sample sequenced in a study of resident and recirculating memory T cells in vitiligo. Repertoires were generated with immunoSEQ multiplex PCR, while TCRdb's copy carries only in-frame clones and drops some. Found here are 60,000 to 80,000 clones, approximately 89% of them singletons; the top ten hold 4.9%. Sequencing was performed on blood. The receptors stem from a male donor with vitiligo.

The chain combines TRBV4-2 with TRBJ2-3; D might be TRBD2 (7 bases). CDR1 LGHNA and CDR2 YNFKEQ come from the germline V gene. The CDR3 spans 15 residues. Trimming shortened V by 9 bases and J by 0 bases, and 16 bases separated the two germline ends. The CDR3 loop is CASTRGGQSTDTQYF. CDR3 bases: TGTGCCAGTACGAGGGGGGGGCAGAGCACAGATACGCAGTATTTT.

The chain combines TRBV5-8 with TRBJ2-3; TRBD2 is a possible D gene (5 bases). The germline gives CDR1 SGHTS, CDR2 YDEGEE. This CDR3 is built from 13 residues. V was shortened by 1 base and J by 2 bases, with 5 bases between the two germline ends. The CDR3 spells CASSLRDTDTQYF. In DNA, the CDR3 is TGTGCCAGCAGCTTGCGGGACACAGATACGCAGTATTTT.

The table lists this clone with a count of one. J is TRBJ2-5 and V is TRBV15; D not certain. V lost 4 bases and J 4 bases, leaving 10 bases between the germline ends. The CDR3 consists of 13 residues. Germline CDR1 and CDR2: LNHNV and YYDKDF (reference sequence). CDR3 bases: TGTGCCACCAGCAAGGAGATCCCAGAGACCCAGTACTTC. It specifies CATSKEIPETQYF.

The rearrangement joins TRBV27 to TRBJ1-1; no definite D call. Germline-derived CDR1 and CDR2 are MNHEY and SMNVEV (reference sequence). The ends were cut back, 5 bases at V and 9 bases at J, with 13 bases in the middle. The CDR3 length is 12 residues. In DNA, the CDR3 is TGTGCCAGCAGTCCTGGTGGCCAGAAAGCTTTCTTT. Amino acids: CASSPGGQKAFF.

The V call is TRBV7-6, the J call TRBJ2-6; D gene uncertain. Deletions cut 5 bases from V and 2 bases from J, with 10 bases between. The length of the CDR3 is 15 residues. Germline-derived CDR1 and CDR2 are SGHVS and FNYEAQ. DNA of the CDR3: TGTGCCAGCAGCCCGAGCACGGCTGGGGCCAACGTCCTGACTTTC. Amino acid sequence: CASSPSTAGANVLTF.

As DNA, the CDR3 is TGTGCCAGCAGCCCTCGGGGGGTCATGTCCCAGCATTTT. It yields the protein CASSPRGVMSQHF. The chain recombines TRBV6-6 with TRBJ1-5; a weak D match, TRBD1 (5 bases). The CDR3 consists of 13 residues. V lost 6 bases and J lost 11, with 17 bases in between. Germline V gene data show CDR1 as MNHNY and CDR2 as SVGAGI (reference sequence).

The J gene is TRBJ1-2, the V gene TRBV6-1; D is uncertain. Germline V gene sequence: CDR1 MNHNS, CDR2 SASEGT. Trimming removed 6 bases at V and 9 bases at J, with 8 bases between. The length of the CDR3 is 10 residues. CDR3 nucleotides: TGTGCCAGCAGGTCACAGCGCTACACCTTC. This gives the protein CASRSQRYTF.

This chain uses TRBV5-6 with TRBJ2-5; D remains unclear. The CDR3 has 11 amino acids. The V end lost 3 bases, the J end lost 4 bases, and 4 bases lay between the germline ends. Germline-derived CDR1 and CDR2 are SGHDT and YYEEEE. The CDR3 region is CASSSVETQYF. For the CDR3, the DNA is TGTGCCAGCAGCTCGGTAGAGACCCAGTACTTC.

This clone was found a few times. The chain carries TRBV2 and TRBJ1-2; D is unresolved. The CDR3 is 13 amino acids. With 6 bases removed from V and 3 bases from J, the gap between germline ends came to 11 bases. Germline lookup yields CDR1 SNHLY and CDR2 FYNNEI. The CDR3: CASRHNGYYGYTF. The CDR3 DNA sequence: TGTGCCAGCAGACACAATGGCTACTATGGCTACACCTTC.

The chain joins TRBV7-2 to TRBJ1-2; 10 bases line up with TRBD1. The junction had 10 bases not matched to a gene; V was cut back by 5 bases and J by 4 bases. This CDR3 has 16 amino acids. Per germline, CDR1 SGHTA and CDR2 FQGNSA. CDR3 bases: TGTGCCAGCAGCCGACGGCGGGACAGGGGAATCTATGGCTACACCTTC. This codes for CASSRRRDRGIYGYTF.

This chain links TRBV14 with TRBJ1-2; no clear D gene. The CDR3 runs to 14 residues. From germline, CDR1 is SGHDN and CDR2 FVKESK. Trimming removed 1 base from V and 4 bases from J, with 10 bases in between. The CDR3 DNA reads TGTGCCAGCAGCCAAGTGGCATTTGGCTATGGCTACACCTTC. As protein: CASSQVAFGYGYTF.

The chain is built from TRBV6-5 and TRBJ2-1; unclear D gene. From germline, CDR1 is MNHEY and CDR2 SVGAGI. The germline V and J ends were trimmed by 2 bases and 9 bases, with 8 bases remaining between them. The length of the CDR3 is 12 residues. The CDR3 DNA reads TGTGCCAGCAGTTACCCACTCGGTGAGCAGTTCTTC. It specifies CASSYPLGEQFF.

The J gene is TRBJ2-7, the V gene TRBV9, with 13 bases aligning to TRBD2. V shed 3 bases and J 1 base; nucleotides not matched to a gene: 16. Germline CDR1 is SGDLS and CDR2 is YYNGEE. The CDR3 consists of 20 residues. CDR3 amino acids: CASSGDFPGLAGKGSYEQYF. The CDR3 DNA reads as TGTGCCAGCAGCGGAGATTTTCCGGGACTAGCGGGGAAGGGTTCCTACGAGCAGTACTTC.

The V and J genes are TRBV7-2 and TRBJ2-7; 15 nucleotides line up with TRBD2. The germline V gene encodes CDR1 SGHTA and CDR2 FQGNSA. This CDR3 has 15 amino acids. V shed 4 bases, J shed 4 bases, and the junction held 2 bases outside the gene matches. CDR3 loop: CASSWTSGGAYEQYF. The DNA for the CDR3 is TGTGCCAGCAGCTGGACTAGCGGGGGGGCGTACGAGCAGTACTTC.

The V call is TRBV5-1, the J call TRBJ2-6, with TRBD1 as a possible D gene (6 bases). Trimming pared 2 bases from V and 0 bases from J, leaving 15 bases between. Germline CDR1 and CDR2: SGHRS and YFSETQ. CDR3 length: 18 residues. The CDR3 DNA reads TGCGCCAGCAGCTTTTTTGGGGCAGGGGACTCTGGGGCCAACGTCCTGACTTTC. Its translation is CASSFFGAGDSGANVLTF.

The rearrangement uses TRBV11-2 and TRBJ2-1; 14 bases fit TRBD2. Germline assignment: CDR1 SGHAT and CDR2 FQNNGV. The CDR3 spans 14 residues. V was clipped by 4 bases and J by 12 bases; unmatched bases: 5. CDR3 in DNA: TGTGCCAGCAGCTCCGCCGGACTAGCGGGGGGGCAGTTCTTC. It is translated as CASSSAGLAGGQFF.